The count of the clone carrying this T cell receptor beta chain is one. In the authors' methods: Reference gene primers were amplified, and this amplification served to estimate nucleated cell counts. Assay: immunoSEQ multiplex PCR; the TCRdb copy retains only in-frame clones and omits some. V and J calls and clone size come straight from that table; D and trimming were deduced from the DNA. Among 280,000 or so clones listed, over 75% were seen once. This record comes from a study of blood T cell repertoires in COVID-19. Study at large: COVID-19 samples, acute and convalescent, were from the United States, Italy and Spain. PBMCs, B-cell-depleted T cells, or T cells provided the cDNA or gDNA that made up the material.

V dropped 5 bases and J dropped 3 bases, with 18 bases sitting between them. Germline CDR1 and CDR2: SGHTS and YDEGEE. This CDR3 spans 15 amino acids. The sample comprised peripheral blood. The gene calls are TRBV5-8 and TRBJ2-7; a possible D gene is TRBD2 (5 bases). The TCR comes from a human donor in a cohort sampled during active COVID-19. The CDR3 loop is CASRALRERHYEQYF. CDR3 in DNA: TGTGCCAGCAGGGCCTTAAGGGAGCGGCACTACGAGCAGTACTTC.